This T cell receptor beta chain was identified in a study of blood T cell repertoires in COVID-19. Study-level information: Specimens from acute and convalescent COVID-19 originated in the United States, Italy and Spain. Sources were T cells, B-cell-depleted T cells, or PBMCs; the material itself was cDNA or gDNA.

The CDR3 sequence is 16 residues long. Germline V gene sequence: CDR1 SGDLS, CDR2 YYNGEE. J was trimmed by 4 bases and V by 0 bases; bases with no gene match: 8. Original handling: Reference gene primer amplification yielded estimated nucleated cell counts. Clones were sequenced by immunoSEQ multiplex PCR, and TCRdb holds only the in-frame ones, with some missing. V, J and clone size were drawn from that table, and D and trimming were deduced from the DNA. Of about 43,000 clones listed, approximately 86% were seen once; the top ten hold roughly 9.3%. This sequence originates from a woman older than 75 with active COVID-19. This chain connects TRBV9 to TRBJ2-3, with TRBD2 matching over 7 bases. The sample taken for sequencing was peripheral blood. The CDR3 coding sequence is TGTGCCAGCAGCGTAGGTGGTAGGACTAGGTCAGATACGCAGTATTTT. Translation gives CASSVGGRTRSDTQYF.